The 8 T cell receptor beta chains in this list originate from one sample, sequenced in a study of cytomegalovirus exposure and HLA in healthy donors (dated by TCRdb to about 2017). Receptor amplification or capture employed the immunoSEQ multiplex PCR assay. For the multiplex PCR, a mixture combining 60 forward primers for TCR Vbeta segments and 13 reverse primers for TCR Jbeta segments was used. TCRdb obtained this table from immuneACCESS and retained in-frame rearrangements with V and J assigned. These tables miss some clones; where compared with another copy, unresolved V genes account for less than half of the shortfall, and the remainder is unexplained. The sample table lists 150,000 to 200,000 clones, approximately 80% of them with a count of one. Roughly 4.4% of the sample is held by the ten biggest clonotypes. Sample: PBMCs. Receptors originate from a young woman in good health and CMV-seropositive.

The CDR3 DNA reads as TGCGCCAGCAGCTTGTGGGGAGGACTCGGGGAGACCCAGTACTTC. Protein product: CASSLWGGLGETQYF. The chain uses TRBV5-1 and TRBJ2-5; perhaps TRBD2 as D (6 bases). CDR3 length: 15 residues. Germline loops: CDR1 SGHRS, CDR2 YFSETQ. V lost 1 base, J lost 5 bases, and 15 bases lay in between.

On this clone: Other DNA sequences in the sample encode the same CDR3. This CDR3 is CASSPQGSNYGYTF. Written as DNA, the CDR3 is TGTGCCAGCTCACCCCAGGGATCAAACTATGGCTACACCTTC. The chain links TRBV18 to TRBJ1-2; D is possibly TRBD1 (5 bases). The CDR3 consists of 14 residues. V was cut by 3 bases and J by 2 bases, with 10 bases left in between. Germline V gene lookup returns CDR1 KGHSH and CDR2 LQKENI.

The chain recombines TRBV7-9 with TRBJ2-7; D may be TRBD1 (5 bases). This CDR3 region has 14 residues. Germline CDR1 SEHNR, CDR2 FQNEAQ (reference sequence). Trimming took 4 bases from V and 2 from J, leaving 12 bases between them. This chain's CDR3 is CASSSVQAPYEQYF. Here the CDR3 DNA reads TGTGCCAGCAGCTCTGTACAGGCGCCCTACGAGCAGTACTTC.

V gene TRBV7-2 combines with J gene TRBJ2-1; 10 nucleotides agree with TRBD2. Germline lookup yields CDR1 SGHTA and CDR2 FQGNSA. This CDR3 has 13 residues. The ends lost 8 bases at V and 10 bases at J; junction bases unmatched: 8. CDR3 bases: TGTGCCAGCCGGGGGCTAGCGGGGGCCGAGCAGTTCTTC. Its protein product is CASRGLAGAEQFF.

V and J are TRBV2 and TRBJ1-1; 9 nucleotides line up with TRBD1. The CDR3 contains 13 residues. The J segment lost 4 bases and the V segment lost 11 bases, leaving 8 bases of the junction unmatched. CDR1 is SNHLY, CDR2 FYNNEI, per germline. The CDR3 DNA reads TGTGCCTCCGAACAGGGGGCGGGCACTGAAGCTTTCTTT. This encodes CASEQGAGTEAFF.

This chain links TRBV19 with TRBJ2-5, with 9 bases fitting TRBD1. Germline-derived CDR1 and CDR2 are LNHDA and SQIVND (reference sequence). The CDR3 length is 12 residues. V lost 10 bases to trimming and J lost 4 bases; unmatched junction nucleotides: 4. CDR3 loop: CATWDRVETQYF. The CDR3 DNA reads as TGTGCCACCTGGGACAGGGTAGAGACCCAGTACTTC.

This clone was counted a single time. The chain has TRBV15 and TRBJ1-2; D unresolved. Germline V gives CDR1 LNHNV, CDR2 YYDKDF (reference sequence). Trimming shortened V by 0 bases and J by 8 bases, and 19 bases separated the two germline ends. There are 16 residues in the CDR3. For the CDR3, the DNA is TGTGCCACCAGCAGAGATCGGGTGTCCCAGAGAGGAGGCTACACCTTC. Its protein is CATSRDRVSQRGGYTF. Filled out from reference TRBV15 and TRBJ1-2, the complete variable domain reads DAMVIQNPRYQVTQFGKPVTLSCSQTLNHNVMYWYQQKSSQAPKLLFHYYDKDFNNEADTPDNFQSRRPNTSFCFLDIRSPGLGDTAMYLCATSRDRVSQRGGYTFGSGTRLTVV.

This chain links TRBV10-3 with TRBJ2-7; 10 bases match TRBD2. Germline V CDR1 and CDR2: ENHRY, SYGVKD. CDR3 length equals 15 residues. Germline trimming cut 4 bases from V and 3 bases from J; bases unmatched to any gene: 6. The CDR3 DNA reads TGTGCCATCAGTGGGCTAGCGGGAGATATCTACGAGCAGTACTTC. Its protein product is CAISGLAGDIYEQYF.